The source of this TCR beta chain is a study of PD-1 blockade in classical Hodgkin lymphoma. Whole-study results and caveats: Complete responders possessed baseline diversity comparable to newly diagnosed patients.

The CDR3 sequence is 16 residues long. Trimming removed 5 bases from V and 3 bases from J, with 18 bases in between. Germline V gives CDR1 SGHRS, CDR2 YFSETQ. About this clone itself: Its antigen is unknown.

Every single patient, without exception, relapsed after autologous stem cell transplantation, and brentuximab vedotin exposure varied. Sequenced by immunoSEQ multiplex PCR; TCRdb stores in-frame clones only, minus some. The table includes fewer than 55,000 clones, 85% to 90% detected once. This TCR was sampled from a human donor with classical Hodgkin lymphoma. This specimen was peripheral blood mononuclear cells (PBMCs), taken at baseline. The V and J genes are TRBV5-1 and TRBJ2-4; D might be TRBD2 (6 bases). CDR3 in DNA: TGCGCCAGCAGGGCCGGGACTCAGGCCATCAAAAACATTCAGTACTTC. Protein product: CASRAGTQAIKNIQYF.